These 19 T cell receptor beta chains originate from one sample sequenced in a study of blood T cells in healthy people across ages. Alongside a J-beta primer mix, a sample-barcoded 5' primer served in a second PCR lasting roughly 6 to 12 cycles. Using its own MiXCR run on the 5' RACE reads, TCRdb lists one record per CDR3 protein. The sample shows approximately 780,000 distinct CDR3 sequences, roughly 25% of them seen only once. These sequences were also reported in another study, on T cells of mothers and their children.

Sequencing used blood. Receptors originate from a boy between 10 and 17 years old in good health.

The chain uses TRBV6-7 and TRBJ2-5; 7 positions match TRBD2. TRBV6-7 is an open reading frame whose function is uncertain. V lost 2 bases and J lost 3; bases outside the gene matches: 18. CDR3 length: 19 residues. The CDR3 loop reads CASSYPSGGRDKHKETQYF. As DNA, the CDR3 is TGTGCCAGCAGTTACCCCTCGGGAGGACGAGACAAACACAAAGAGACCCAGTACTTC.

This clonotype occurred a few times. The chain links TRBV29-1 to TRBJ1-2; no definite D call. The CDR3 consists of 13 residues. Germline V gene data show CDR1 as SQVTM and CDR2 as ANQGSEA. V lost 0 bases and J 4 bases, leaving 9 bases between the germline ends. The CDR3 DNA is TGCAGCGTTGAAGAGGGCACCCCCTATGGCTACACCTTC. This gives the protein CSVEEGTPYGYTF.

This chain links TRBV20-1 with TRBJ2-1; D tentatively fits TRBD1 or TRBD2 (5 bases each). The ends were cut back, 3 bases at V and 2 bases at J, with 17 bases in the middle. The CDR3 has 16 amino acids. CDR1 and CDR2 from the germline V gene are DFQATT and SNEGSKA (reference sequence). This CDR3 is CSARGARDRTYNEQFF. In DNA form, the CDR3 reads TGCAGTGCTAGGGGAGCCCGGGACCGAACCTACAATGAGCAGTTCTTC.

The sample holds a few counts of this clonotype. The V and J genes are TRBV12-3 or TRBV12-4 and TRBJ1-1; TRBD1 matches 10 bases. This CDR3 is 15 amino acids long. Trimming took 7 bases from V and 11 from J; bases not matched to a gene: 16. DNA of the CDR3: TGTGCCAGCACAGGAAGGGGACAGGGGCCCCAAAGGGCTTTCTTT. Its translation: CASTGRGQGPQRAFF.

The chain links TRBV28 to TRBJ2-4; TRBD1 agrees at 9 bases. Trimming at V came to 5 bases and at J to 7 bases, leaving 9 bases not matched to a gene. The CDR3 consists of 15 residues. The germline V gene encodes CDR1 MDHEN and CDR2 SYDVKM. The CDR3 coding sequence is TGTGCCAGCAGTGCCCTTCGGACAGGGGAGAACATTCAGTACTTC. It translates to CASSALRTGENIQYF.

As for this clonotype: One end of the junction is discordant with germline, which a read error may explain. The V and J genes are TRBV9 and TRBJ2-7, with TRBD2 identical over 8 bases. Per germline, CDR1 SGDLS and CDR2 YYNGEE. The CDR3 covers 14 residues. The CDR3 loop reads CASSVEAGAYEQYF. CDR3 coding DNA: TGCGCCAGCAGCGTAGAAGCGGGGGCCTACGAGCAGTACTTC. The full variable domain, in which reference TRBV9 and TRBJ2-7 provide the parts outside the CDR3, is DSGVTQTPKHLITATGQRVTLRCSPRSGDLSVYWYQQSLDQGLQFLIQYYNGEERAKGNILERFSAQQFPDLHSELNLSSLELGDSALYFCASSVEAGAYEQYFGPGTRLTVT.

J is TRBJ1-5 and V is TRBV6-1, with D unclear. CDR1 is MNHNS and CDR2 is SASEGT in the germline V gene. The CDR3 contains 16 residues. V gave up 8 bases and J gave up 0 bases, with 17 bases separating them. CDR3 region: CASSATEIYSNQPQHF. The CDR3 DNA reads TGTGCCAGCTCAGCAACAGAGATATATAGCAATCAGCCCCAGCATTTT.

The chain employs TRBV6-2 or TRBV6-3 and TRBJ2-7; TRBD1 agrees at 7 bases. With V trimmed by 7 bases and J by 4 bases, 10 bases remained unmatched. Germline CDR1 MNHEY, CDR2 SVGEGT. The CDR3 runs to 14 residues. CDR3 DNA: TGTGCCAGCACTCGAGGGGGCGCAGGTTACGAGCAGTACTTC. Protein product: CASTRGGAGYEQYF.

This clonotype appeared a few times. The gene calls are TRBV7-6 and TRBJ2-1; D not certain. This CDR3 region has 13 residues. CDR1 and CDR2 from the germline V gene are SGHVS and FNYEAQ. The V end lost 1 base, the J end lost 6 bases, and 7 bases lay between the germline ends. CDR3 residues: CASSLEGFNEQFF. The CDR3, as DNA: TGTGCCAGCAGCTTAGAGGGATTCAATGAGCAGTTCTTC.

The chain carries TRBV6-1 and TRBJ2-3; TRBD1 aligns across 7 bases. J lost 5 bases, V lost 7 bases, and 3 bases had no gene match. The CDR3 has 12 amino acids. CDR1 and CDR2 from the germline V gene are MNHNS and SASEGT. Here the CDR3 reads CASNGQVDTQYF. The CDR3 nucleotides read TGTGCCAGCAATGGACAGGTAGATACGCAGTATTTT.

The chain employs TRBV28 and TRBJ2-3, with TRBD2 as a possible D gene (5 bases). Per germline, CDR1 MDHEN and CDR2 SYDVKM. V was trimmed by 11 bases and J by 5 bases, leaving 14 bases between them. The CDR3 totals 12 residues. The DNA of the CDR3 is TGTGCCGGCACCTTCCGGGGAGATACGCAGTATTTT. It codes for CAGTFRGDTQYF.

This clonotype was counted between two and nine times. V is TRBV18 and J is TRBJ2-5; D is possibly TRBD2 (6 bases). The closer fit of TRBJ2-7 to the DNA end suggests the J call may be wrong. The V gene's germline CDR1 is KGHSH and CDR2 LQKENI. CDR3 size: 14 residues. The CDR3 nucleotides are TGTGCCAGCTCACCGGGGGGTACCCCCTACGAGCAGTACTTC. It codes for CASSPGGTPYEQYF.

The CDR3 coding sequence is TGTGCCAGCAACTTGGGGCGAGCCCAGTACTTC. Protein product: CASNLGRAQYF. The chain is built from TRBV28 and TRBJ2-1; the D gene is possibly TRBD1 (5 bases). The DNA end favors TRBJ2-5, so the J call may be wrong. CDR1 is MDHEN and CDR2 is SYDVKM in the germline V gene. The CDR3 contains 11 residues.

CDR3 loop: CASSSRGLDSYEQYF. CDR3 bases: TGTGCCAGTAGTAGCAGGGGGCTGGACTCCTACGAGCAGTACTTC. V gene TRBV19 combines with J gene TRBJ2-7, with 8 bases identical to TRBD1. The V gene's germline CDR1 is LNHDA and CDR2 SQIVND (reference sequence). With 4 bases clipped from V and 0 bases from J, the junction kept 5 bases outside the gene matches. This CDR3 is 15 amino acids long.

V gene TRBV20-1 combines with J gene TRBJ2-7, with TRBD1 identical over 9 bases. Per the germline V gene, CDR1 is DFQATT and CDR2 is SNEGSKA (reference sequence). The CDR3 loop spans 15 amino acids. V shed 6 bases and J 0 bases; nucleotides not matched to a gene: 9. In DNA form, the CDR3 reads TGCAGTGCAGCCCCTCGGACAGGGGTCTCCTACGAGCAGTACTTC. Its protein is CSAAPRTGVSYEQYF.

This chain joins TRBV7-2 and TRBJ2-3; D is unclear. Trimming shortened V by 5 bases and J by 15 bases, and 15 bases separated the two germline ends. CDR3 length: 11 amino acids. Germline CDR1 is SGHTA and CDR2 is FQGNSA. The CDR3 is CASSPWSSDYF. As DNA, the CDR3 is TGTGCCAGCAGCCCCTGGTCGTCGGACTATTTT.

The CDR3 loop is CATRDRESTGELFF. CDR3 in DNA: TGTGCCACTCGGGACAGGGAGAGCACCGGGGAGCTGTTTTTT. The V call is TRBV10-3, the J call TRBJ2-2; 9 bases map to TRBD1. After removal of 10 bases from V and 4 bases from J, the junction contained 7 bases not matched to a gene. This CDR3 contains 14 residues. CDR1 and CDR2 (germline): ENHRY, SYGVKD.

Details on this clonotype: A read error may account for a junction end that differs from germline. This chain uses TRBV7-2 with TRBJ2-7, with 7 bases fitting TRBD2. CDR3 length: 13 amino acids. Germline values: CDR1 SGHTA, CDR2 FQGNSA. The DNA for the CDR3 is TGTGCCAGCAGCTGGGACGGGAGGAGCGAGCAGTATTTC. Residues: CASSWDGRSEQYF.

J is TRBJ1-2 and V is TRBV3-1; maybe TRBD1 (6 bases). Per the germline V gene, CDR1 is LGHDT and CDR2 is YNNKEL (reference sequence). V was shortened by 3 bases and J by 2 bases, with 13 bases between the two germline ends. This CDR3 has 15 residues. In DNA form, the CDR3 reads TGTGCCAGCAGCCAGCTTGGGGGCCAGAACTATGGCTACACCTTC. Encoded protein: CASSQLGGQNYGYTF. Based on the CDR3 plus reference TRBV3-1 and TRBJ1-2, the full variable domain is DTAVSQTPKYLVTQMGNDKSIKCEQNLGHDTMYWYKQDSKKFLKIMFSYNNKELIINETVPNRFSPKSPDKAHLNLHINSLELGDSAVYFCASSQLGGQNYGYTFGSGTRLTVV.